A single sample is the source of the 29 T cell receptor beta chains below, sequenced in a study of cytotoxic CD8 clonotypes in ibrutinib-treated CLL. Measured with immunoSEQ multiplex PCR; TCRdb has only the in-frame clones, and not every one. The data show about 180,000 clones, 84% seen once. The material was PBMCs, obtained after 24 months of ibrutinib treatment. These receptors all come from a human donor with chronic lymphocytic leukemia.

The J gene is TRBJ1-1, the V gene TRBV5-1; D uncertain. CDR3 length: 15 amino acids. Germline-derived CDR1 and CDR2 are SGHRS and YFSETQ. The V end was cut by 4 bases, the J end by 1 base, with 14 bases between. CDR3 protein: CASSPEAGRNTEAFF. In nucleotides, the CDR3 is TGCGCCAGCAGCCCAGAAGCGGGAAGGAACACTGAAGCTTTCTTT.

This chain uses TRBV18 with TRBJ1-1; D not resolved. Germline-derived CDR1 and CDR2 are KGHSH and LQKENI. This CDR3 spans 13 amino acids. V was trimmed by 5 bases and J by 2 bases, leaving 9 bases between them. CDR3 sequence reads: CASSTKGNTEAFF. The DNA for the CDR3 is TGTGCCAGCTCAACTAAGGGCAACACTGAAGCTTTCTTT.

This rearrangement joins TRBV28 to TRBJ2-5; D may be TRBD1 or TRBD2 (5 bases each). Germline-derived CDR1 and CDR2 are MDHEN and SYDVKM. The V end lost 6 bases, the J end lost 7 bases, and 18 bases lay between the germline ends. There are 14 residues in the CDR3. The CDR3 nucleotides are TGTGCCAGCAGACCGGCAGGCGAGAGGGGGACCCAGTACTTC. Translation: CASRPAGERGTQYF.

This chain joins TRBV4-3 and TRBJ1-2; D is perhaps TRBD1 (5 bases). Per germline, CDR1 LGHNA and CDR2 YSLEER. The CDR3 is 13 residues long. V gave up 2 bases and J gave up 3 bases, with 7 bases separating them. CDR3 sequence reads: CASSQPGYYGYTF. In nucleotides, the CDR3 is TGCGCCAGCAGCCAACCAGGGTACTATGGCTACACCTTC.

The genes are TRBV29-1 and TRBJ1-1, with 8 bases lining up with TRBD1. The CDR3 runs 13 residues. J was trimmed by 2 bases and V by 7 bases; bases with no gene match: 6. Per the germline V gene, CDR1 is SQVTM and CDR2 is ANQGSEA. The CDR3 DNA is TGCAGCGCCTGGACAGGGTCAAACACTGAAGCTTTCTTT. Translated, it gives CSAWTGSNTEAFF.

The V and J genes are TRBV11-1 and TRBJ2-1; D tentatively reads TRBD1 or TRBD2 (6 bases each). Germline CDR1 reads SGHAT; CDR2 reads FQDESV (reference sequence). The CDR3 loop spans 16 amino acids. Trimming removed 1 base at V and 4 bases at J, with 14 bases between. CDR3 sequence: CASSLVGGRGYNEQFF. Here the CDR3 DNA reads TGTGCCAGCAGCTTAGTTGGGGGGCGAGGTTACAATGAGCAGTTCTTC.

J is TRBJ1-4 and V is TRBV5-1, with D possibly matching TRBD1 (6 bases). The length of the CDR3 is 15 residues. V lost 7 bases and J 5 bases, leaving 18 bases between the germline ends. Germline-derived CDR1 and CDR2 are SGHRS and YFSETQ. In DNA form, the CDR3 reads TGCGCCAGCGGAAGATCAGGGGATTACAATGAAAAACTGTTTTTT. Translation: CASGRSGDYNEKLFF.

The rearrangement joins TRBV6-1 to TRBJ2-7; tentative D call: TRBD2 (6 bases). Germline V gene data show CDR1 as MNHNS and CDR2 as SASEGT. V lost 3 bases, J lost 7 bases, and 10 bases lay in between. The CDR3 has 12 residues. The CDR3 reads CASSEGGWEQYF. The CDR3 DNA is TGTGCCAGCAGTGAGGGAGGCTGGGAGCAGTACTTC.

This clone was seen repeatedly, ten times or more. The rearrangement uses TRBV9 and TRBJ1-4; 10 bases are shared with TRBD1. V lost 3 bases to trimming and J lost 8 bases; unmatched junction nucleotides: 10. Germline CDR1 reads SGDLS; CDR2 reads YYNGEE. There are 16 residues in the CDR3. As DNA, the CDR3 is TGTGCCAGCAGCGCAGGGGGGACAGGGGCGAACGAAAAACTGTTTTTT. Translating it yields CASSAGGTGANEKLFF.

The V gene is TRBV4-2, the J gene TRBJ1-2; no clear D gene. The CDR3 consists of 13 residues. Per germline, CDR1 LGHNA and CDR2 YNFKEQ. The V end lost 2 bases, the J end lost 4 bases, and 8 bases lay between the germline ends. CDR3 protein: CASSQFQSYGYTF. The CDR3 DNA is TGTGCCAGCAGCCAATTTCAGTCCTATGGCTACACCTTC.

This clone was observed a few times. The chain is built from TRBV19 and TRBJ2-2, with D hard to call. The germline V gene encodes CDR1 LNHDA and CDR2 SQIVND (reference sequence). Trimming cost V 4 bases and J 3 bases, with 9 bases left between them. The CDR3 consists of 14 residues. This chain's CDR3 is CASSRWTDTGELFF. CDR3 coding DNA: TGTGCCAGTAGTAGGTGGACCGACACCGGGGAGCTGTTTTTT.

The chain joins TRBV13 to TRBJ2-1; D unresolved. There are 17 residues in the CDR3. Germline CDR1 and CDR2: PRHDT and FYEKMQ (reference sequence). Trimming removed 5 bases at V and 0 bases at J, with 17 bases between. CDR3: CASSPYPPRSSYNEQFF. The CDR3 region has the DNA TGTGCCAGCAGCCCTTACCCCCCCAGGAGCTCCTACAATGAGCAGTTCTTC.

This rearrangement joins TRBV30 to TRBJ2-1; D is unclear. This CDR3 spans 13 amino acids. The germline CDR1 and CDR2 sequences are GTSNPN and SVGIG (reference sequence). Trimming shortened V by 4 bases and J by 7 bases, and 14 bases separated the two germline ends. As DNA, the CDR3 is TGTGCCTGGATTGATAGTTCCCCAAATGAGCAGTTCTTC. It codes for CAWIDSSPNEQFF.

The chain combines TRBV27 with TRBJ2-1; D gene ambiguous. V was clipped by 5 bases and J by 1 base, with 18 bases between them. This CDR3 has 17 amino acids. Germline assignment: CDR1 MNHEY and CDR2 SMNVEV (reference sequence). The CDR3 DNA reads TGTGCCAGCAGTCCCGAGAATACCTACTATTCCTACAATGAGCAGTTCTTC. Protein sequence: CASSPENTYYSYNEQFF.

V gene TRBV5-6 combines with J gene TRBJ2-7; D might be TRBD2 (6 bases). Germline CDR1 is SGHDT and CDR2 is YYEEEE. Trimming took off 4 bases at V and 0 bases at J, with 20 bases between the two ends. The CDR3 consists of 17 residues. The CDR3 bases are TGTGCCAGCAGCAAAATTCTAGCGTCCTTGAGCTCCTACGAGCAGTACTTC. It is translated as CASSKILASLSSYEQYF.

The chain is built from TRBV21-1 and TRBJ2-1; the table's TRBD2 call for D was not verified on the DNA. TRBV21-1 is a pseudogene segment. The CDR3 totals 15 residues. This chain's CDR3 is CASRARGSSYNEQFF. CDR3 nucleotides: TGTGCCAGCAGAGCCCGGGGGAGCTCCTACAATGAGCAGTTCTTC.

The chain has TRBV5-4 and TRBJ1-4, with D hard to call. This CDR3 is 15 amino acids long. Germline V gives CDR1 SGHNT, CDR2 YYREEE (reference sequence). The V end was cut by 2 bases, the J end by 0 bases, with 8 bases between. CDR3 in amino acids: CASSFSSATNEKLFF. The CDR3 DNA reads TGTGCCAGCAGCTTTAGCAGCGCAACTAATGAAAAACTGTTTTTT.

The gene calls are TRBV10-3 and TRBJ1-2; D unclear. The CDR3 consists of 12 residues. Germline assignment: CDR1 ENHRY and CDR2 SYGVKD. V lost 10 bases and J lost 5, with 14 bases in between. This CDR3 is CATRGGIYGYTF. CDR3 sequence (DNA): TGTGCCACCCGAGGAGGGATTTATGGCTACACCTTC.

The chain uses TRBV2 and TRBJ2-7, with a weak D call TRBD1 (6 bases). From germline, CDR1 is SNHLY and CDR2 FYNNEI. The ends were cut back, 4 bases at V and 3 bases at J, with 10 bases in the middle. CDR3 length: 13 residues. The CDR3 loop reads CASSGQGFYEQYF. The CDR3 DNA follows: TGTGCCAGCAGTGGGCAGGGGTTCTACGAGCAGTACTTC.

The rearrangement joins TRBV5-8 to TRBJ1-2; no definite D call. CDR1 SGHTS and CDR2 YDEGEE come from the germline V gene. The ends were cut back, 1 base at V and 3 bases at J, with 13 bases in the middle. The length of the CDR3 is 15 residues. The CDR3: CASSLMAGIDYGYTF. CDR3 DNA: TGTGCCAGCAGCTTGATGGCAGGTATAGACTATGGCTACACCTTC. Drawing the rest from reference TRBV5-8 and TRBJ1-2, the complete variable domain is EAGVTQSPTHLIKTRGQQATLRCSPISGHTSVYWYQQALGLGLQFLLWYDEGEERNRGNFPPRFSGRQFPNYSSELNVNALELEDSALYLCASSLMAGIDYGYTFGSGTRLTVV.

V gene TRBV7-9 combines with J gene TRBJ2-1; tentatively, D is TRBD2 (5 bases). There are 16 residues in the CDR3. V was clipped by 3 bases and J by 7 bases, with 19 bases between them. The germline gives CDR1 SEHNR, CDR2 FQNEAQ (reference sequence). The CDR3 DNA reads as TGTGCCAGCAGCTTCGACCCTGGGAGCGGACGGAATGAGCAGTTCTTC. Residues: CASSFDPGSGRNEQFF. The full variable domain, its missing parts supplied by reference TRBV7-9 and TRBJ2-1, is DTGVSQNPRHKITKRGQNVTFRCDPISEHNRLYWYRQTLGQGPEFLTYFQNEAQLEKSRLLSDRFSAERPKGSFSTLEIQRTEQGDSAMYLCASSFDPGSGRNEQFFGPGTRLTVL.

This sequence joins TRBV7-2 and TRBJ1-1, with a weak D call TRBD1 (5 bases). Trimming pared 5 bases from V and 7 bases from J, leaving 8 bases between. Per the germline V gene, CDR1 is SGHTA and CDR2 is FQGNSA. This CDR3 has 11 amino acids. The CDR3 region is CASSRGFEAFF. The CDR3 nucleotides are TGTGCCAGCAGCAGGGGCTTTGAAGCTTTCTTT. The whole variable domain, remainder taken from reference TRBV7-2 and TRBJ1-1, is GAGVSQSPSNKVTEKGKDVELRCDPISGHTALYWYRQSLGQGLEFLIYFQGNSAPDKSGLPSDRFSAERTGGSVSTLTIQRTQQEDSAVYLCASSRGFEAFFGQGTRLTVV.

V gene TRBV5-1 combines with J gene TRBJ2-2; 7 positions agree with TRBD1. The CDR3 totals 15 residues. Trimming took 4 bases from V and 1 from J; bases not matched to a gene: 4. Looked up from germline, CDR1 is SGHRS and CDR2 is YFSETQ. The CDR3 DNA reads TGCGCCAGCAGCAACCGGGACAGGAACACCGGGGAGCTGTTTTTT. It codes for CASSNRDRNTGELFF.

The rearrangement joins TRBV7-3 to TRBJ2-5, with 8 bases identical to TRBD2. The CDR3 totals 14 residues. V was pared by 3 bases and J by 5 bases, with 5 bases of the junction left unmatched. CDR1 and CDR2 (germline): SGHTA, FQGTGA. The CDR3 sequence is CASSFKREWETQYF. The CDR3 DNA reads TGTGCCAGCAGCTTTAAGCGGGAGTGGGAGACCCAGTACTTC.

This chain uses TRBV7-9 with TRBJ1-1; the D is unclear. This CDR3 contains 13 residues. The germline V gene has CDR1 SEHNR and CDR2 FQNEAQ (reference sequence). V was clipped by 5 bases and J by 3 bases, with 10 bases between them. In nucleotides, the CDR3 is TGTGCCAGCAGCCGAGAAGACTACACTGAAGCTTTCTTT. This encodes CASSREDYTEAFF.

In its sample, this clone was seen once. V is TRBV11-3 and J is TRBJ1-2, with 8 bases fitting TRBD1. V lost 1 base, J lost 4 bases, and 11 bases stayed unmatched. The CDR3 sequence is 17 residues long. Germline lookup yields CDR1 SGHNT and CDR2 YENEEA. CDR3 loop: CASSLVGQGAPVYGYTF. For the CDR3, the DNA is TGTGCCAGCAGCTTAGTAGGTCAGGGGGCGCCGGTCTATGGCTACACCTTC.

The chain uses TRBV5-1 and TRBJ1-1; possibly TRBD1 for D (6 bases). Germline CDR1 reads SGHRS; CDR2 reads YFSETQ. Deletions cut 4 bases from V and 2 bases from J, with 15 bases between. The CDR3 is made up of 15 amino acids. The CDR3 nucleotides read TGCGCCAGCAGCCCACCCGGGACAATTAACACTGAAGCTTTCTTT. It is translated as CASSPPGTINTEAFF.

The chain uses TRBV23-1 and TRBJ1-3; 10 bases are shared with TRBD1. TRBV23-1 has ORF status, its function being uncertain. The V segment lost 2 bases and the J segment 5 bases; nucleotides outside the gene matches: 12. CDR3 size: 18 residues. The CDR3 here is CASSQPPRDRGYRNTIYF. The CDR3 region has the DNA TGCGCCAGCAGTCAACCACCCCGGGACAGGGGTTATAGAAACACCATATATTTT.

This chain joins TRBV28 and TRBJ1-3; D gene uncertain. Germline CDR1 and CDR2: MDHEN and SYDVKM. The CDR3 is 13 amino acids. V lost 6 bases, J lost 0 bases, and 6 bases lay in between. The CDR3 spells CASRTPSGNTIYF. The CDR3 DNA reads TGTGCCAGCAGGACACCCTCTGGAAACACCATATATTTT. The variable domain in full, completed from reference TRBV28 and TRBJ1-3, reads DVKVTQSSRYLVKRTGEKVFLECVQDMDHENMFWYRQDPGLGLRLIYFSYDVKMKEKGDIPEGYSVSREKKERFSLILESASTNQTSMYLCASRTPSGNTIYFGEGSWLTVV.